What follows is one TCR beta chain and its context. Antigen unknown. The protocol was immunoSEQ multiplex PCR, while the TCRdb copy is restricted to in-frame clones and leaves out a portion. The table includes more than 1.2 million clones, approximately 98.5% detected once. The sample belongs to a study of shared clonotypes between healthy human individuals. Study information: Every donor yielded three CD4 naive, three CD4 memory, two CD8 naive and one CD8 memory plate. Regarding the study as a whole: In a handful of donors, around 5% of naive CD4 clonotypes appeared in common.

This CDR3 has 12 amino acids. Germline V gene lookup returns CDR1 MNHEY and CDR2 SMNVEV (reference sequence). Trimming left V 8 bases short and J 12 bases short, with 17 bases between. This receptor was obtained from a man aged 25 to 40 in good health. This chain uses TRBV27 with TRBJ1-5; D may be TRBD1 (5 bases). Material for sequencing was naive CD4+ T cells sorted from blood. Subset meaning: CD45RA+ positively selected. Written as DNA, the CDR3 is TGTGCCAGCTGGACCCGAGGGGTTTACCAGCATTTT. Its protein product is CASWTRGVYQHF.